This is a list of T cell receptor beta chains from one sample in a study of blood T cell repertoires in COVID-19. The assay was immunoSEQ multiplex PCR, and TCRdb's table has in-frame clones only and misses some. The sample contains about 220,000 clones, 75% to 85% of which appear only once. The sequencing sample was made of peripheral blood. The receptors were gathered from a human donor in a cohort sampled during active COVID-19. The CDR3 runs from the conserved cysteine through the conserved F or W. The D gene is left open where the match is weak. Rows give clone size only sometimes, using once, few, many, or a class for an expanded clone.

cdr3_aa: CAISEPGNKETQYF
cdr3_nt: TGTGCCATCAGTGAGCCGGGAAACAAAGAGACCCAGTACTTC
d_call: .
j_call: TRBJ2-5
clone_size: .
v_call: TRBV10-3

cdr3_aa: CASSQRYNTEAFF
cdr3_nt: TGCGCCAGCAGCCAACGGTACAACACTGAAGCTTTCTTT
d_call: .
j_call: TRBJ1-1
clone_size: .
v_call: TRBV4-3

cdr3_aa: CASSVQGRAYEQYF
cdr3_nt: TGTGCCAGCAGCGTTCAAGGCAGGGCCTACGAGCAGTACTTC
d_call: .
j_call: TRBJ2-7
clone_size: .
v_call: TRBV7-9

cdr3_aa: CASSQDPSGTSYEQYF
cdr3_nt: TGCGCCAGCAGCCAAGATCCATCCGGGACAAGCTACGAGCAGTACTTC
d_call: .
j_call: TRBJ2-7
clone_size: few
v_call: TRBV4-3

cdr3_aa: CASSMFGQGGYTF
cdr3_nt: TGTGCCAGTAGTATGTTCGGACAGGGTGGCTACACCTTC
d_call: TRBD1
j_call: TRBJ1-2
clone_size: .
v_call: TRBV19

cdr3_aa: CSVRRDKNIQYF
cdr3_nt: TGCAGCGTGCGCCGGGACAAAAACATTCAGTACTTC
d_call: .
j_call: TRBJ2-4
clone_size: .
v_call: TRBV29-1

cdr3_aa: CASSRHSDAYGYTF
cdr3_nt: TGTGCCAGCAGTCGACACTCCGACGCCTATGGCTACACCTTC
d_call: .
j_call: TRBJ1-2
clone_size: .
v_call: TRBV25-1

cdr3_aa: CATGTPWTGELFF
cdr3_nt: TGTGCCACCGGGACTCCTTGGACCGGGGAGCTGTTTTTT
d_call: .
j_call: TRBJ2-2
clone_size: .
v_call: TRBV24-1

cdr3_aa: CASRRGGETGELFF
cdr3_nt: TGTGCCAGCAGGCGCGGGGGCGAGACCGGGGAGCTGTTTTTT
d_call: .
j_call: TRBJ2-2
clone_size: .
v_call: TRBV6-6

cdr3_aa: CAVKQGAQGTEAFF
cdr3_nt: TGTGCCGTCAAACAGGGGGCGCAAGGCACTGAAGCTTTCTTT
d_call: TRBD1
j_call: TRBJ1-1
clone_size: .
v_call: TRBV10-3

cdr3_aa: CASSYSLAGRRAYEQYF
cdr3_nt: TGTGCCAGCAGTTACTCGTTGGCCGGGAGAAGGGCCTACGAGCAGTACTTC
d_call: .
j_call: TRBJ2-7
clone_size: once
v_call: TRBV6-2/TRBV6-3

cdr3_aa: CASSPGGTDSYEQYF
cdr3_nt: TGCGCCAGCAGCCCGGGAGGGACAGACTCCTACGAGCAGTACTTC
d_call: .
j_call: TRBJ2-7
clone_size: .
v_call: TRBV5-1

cdr3_aa: CASSFYPRTSYEQYF
cdr3_nt: TGTGCCAGCAGTTTCTATCCCAGGACTTCCTACGAGCAGTACTTC
d_call: .
j_call: TRBJ2-7
clone_size: .
v_call: TRBV6-5

cdr3_aa: CASSENWGGSLDEQYF
cdr3_nt: TGTGCCAGCAGTGAAAACTGGGGGGGCTCTCTCGACGAGCAGTACTTC
d_call: .
j_call: TRBJ2-7
clone_size: .
v_call: TRBV2

cdr3_aa: CAISERRVGYQETQYF
cdr3_nt: TGTGCCATCAGTGAACGGAGGGTGGGGTACCAAGAGACCCAGTACTTC
d_call: .
j_call: TRBJ2-5
clone_size: .
v_call: TRBV10-3

cdr3_aa: CASSLAGDRGGYTF
cdr3_nt: TGCGCCAGCAGTTTGGCCGGGGACAGGGGTGGCTACACCTTC
d_call: TRBD1
j_call: TRBJ1-2
clone_size: .
v_call: TRBV5-1

cdr3_aa: CASSQVGGDTDTQYF
cdr3_nt: TGTGCCAGCAGCCAAGTGGGGGGGGACACAGATACGCAGTATTTT
d_call: TRBD2
j_call: TRBJ2-3
clone_size: .
v_call: TRBV3-1/TRBV3-2

cdr3_aa: CASRDSRETQYF
cdr3_nt: TGTGCCAGCCGGGACTCTCGGGAGACCCAGTACTTC
d_call: .
j_call: TRBJ2-5
clone_size: .
v_call: TRBV12-3/TRBV12-4

cdr3_aa: CASSPGTSGGAGNEQFF
cdr3_nt: TGTGCCAGCTCACCCGGGACTAGCGGGGGGGCCGGAAATGAGCAGTTCTTC
d_call: TRBD2
j_call: TRBJ2-1
clone_size: .
v_call: TRBV18

cdr3_aa: CASSPGTDTQYF
cdr3_nt: TGTGCCAGCAGCCCAGGGACAGATACGCAGTATTTT
d_call: .
j_call: TRBJ2-3
clone_size: .
v_call: TRBV6-6

cdr3_aa: CASSLSRDSSYNEQFF
cdr3_nt: TGTGCCAGCAGCTTATCGAGGGACAGCTCCTACAATGAGCAGTTCTTC
d_call: TRBD1
j_call: TRBJ2-1
clone_size: .
v_call: TRBV7-2

cdr3_aa: CASSSRTRGETQYF
cdr3_nt: TGTGCCAGCAGCTCCCGGACTAGGGGAGAGACCCAGTACTTC
d_call: TRBD2
j_call: TRBJ2-5
clone_size: .
v_call: TRBV7-2

cdr3_aa: CASRDRFANYGYTF
cdr3_nt: TGTGCCAGTAGGGACAGGTTCGCTAACTATGGCTACACCTTC
d_call: TRBD1
j_call: TRBJ1-2
clone_size: .
v_call: TRBV19

cdr3_aa: CASSSNGEAEAFF
cdr3_nt: TGCGCCAGCAGCTCCAATGGAGAAGCTGAAGCTTTCTTT
d_call: .
j_call: TRBJ1-1
clone_size: .
v_call: TRBV5-1

cdr3_aa: CASSEDRVRNSPLHF
cdr3_nt: TGTGCCAGCAGTGAGGACAGGGTTAGGAATTCACCCCTCCACTTT
d_call: TRBD1
j_call: TRBJ1-6
clone_size: .
v_call: TRBV6-1

cdr3_aa: CASSLRVGNNEQFF
cdr3_nt: TGTGCCAGCAGCCTACGGGTCGGAAACAATGAGCAGTTCTTC
d_call: .
j_call: TRBJ2-1
clone_size: .
v_call: TRBV7-8

cdr3_aa: CASGTGTRYEQYF
cdr3_nt: TGTGCCAGTGGGACAGGGACACGCTACGAGCAGTACTTC
d_call: TRBD1
j_call: TRBJ2-7
clone_size: .
v_call: TRBV19

cdr3_aa: CASSRTRDSNSPLHF
cdr3_nt: TGTGCCAGCAGCCGGACAAGGGATAGCAATTCACCCCTCCACTTT
d_call: .
j_call: TRBJ1-6
clone_size: few
v_call: TRBV7-9

cdr3_aa: CASSTDRLSGNTIYF
cdr3_nt: TGTGCCAGCAGCACGGACAGGTTATCTGGAAACACCATATATTTT
d_call: TRBD1
j_call: TRBJ1-3
clone_size: .
v_call: TRBV7-2

cdr3_aa: CASSLAWGQKAFF
cdr3_nt: TGTGCCAGCAGCTTAGCGTGGGGACAGAAAGCTTTCTTT
d_call: TRBD1
j_call: TRBJ1-1
clone_size: .
v_call: TRBV11-2

cdr3_aa: CASSRGTEHSNQPQHF
cdr3_nt: TGTGCCAGCAGCCGCGGGACGGAACATAGCAATCAGCCCCAGCATTTT
d_call: .
j_call: TRBJ1-5
clone_size: .
v_call: TRBV3-1/TRBV3-2

cdr3_aa: CASSPGNYGYTF
cdr3_nt: TGTGCCAGCTCCCCCGGTAACTATGGCTACACCTTC
d_call: .
j_call: TRBJ1-2
clone_size: .
v_call: TRBV28

cdr3_aa: CASSLQGLNSPLHF
cdr3_nt: TGTGCCAGCAGCTTACAGGGGTTAAATTCACCCCTCCACTTT
d_call: TRBD1
j_call: TRBJ1-6
clone_size: .
v_call: TRBV6-4

cdr3_aa: CASSVGGLARDTQYF
cdr3_nt: TGTGCCAGCAGTGTTGGTGGTCTAGCGAGAGATACGCAGTATTTT
d_call: .
j_call: TRBJ2-3
clone_size: .
v_call: TRBV25-1

cdr3_aa: CASSATQDSLYGYTF
cdr3_nt: TGCGCCAGCAGCGCAACCCAGGACAGTCTCTATGGCTACACCTTC
d_call: .
j_call: TRBJ1-2
clone_size: .
v_call: TRBV5-1

cdr3_aa: CASRGGQNTEAFF
cdr3_nt: TGTGCCAGCAGGGGGGGGCAAAACACTGAAGCTTTCTTT
d_call: .
j_call: TRBJ1-1
clone_size: .
v_call: TRBV12-3/TRBV12-4

cdr3_aa: CASSSGQLTDTQYF
cdr3_nt: TGTGCCAGCAGTTCCGGACAGCTCACAGATACGCAGTATTTT
d_call: .
j_call: TRBJ2-3
clone_size: .
v_call: TRBV7-3

cdr3_aa: CASSQEPGGWTEAFF
cdr3_nt: TGTGCCAGCAGCCAAGAACCGGGGGGGTGGACTGAAGCTTTCTTT
d_call: .
j_call: TRBJ1-1
clone_size: .
v_call: TRBV3-1/TRBV3-2

cdr3_aa: CASSFRLGLASSYEQYF
cdr3_nt: TGCGCCAGCAGCTTCCGATTGGGACTAGCCAGCTCCTACGAGCAGTACTTC
d_call: TRBD2
j_call: TRBJ2-7
clone_size: once
v_call: TRBV5-1

cdr3_aa: CASYGGDIRGYTF
cdr3_nt: TGTGCCAGCTATGGGGGGGATATAAGGGGCTACACCTTC
d_call: .
j_call: TRBJ1-2
clone_size: .
v_call: TRBV28

cdr3_aa: CASSWDRERDIQYF
cdr3_nt: TGTGCCAGCAGCTGGGACAGGGAGAGGGACATTCAGTACTTC
d_call: TRBD1
j_call: TRBJ2-4
clone_size: .
v_call: TRBV7-9

cdr3_aa: CASSIMHGTGGGVTEAFF
cdr3_nt: TGTGCCAGCAGTATTATGCACGGGACAGGGGGTGGCGTAACTGAAGCTTTCTTT
d_call: TRBD1
j_call: TRBJ1-1
clone_size: .
v_call: TRBV6-2/TRBV6-3

cdr3_aa: CASSSSGEDEKLFF
cdr3_nt: TGCGCCAGCAGCAGTTCGGGAGAAGATGAAAAACTGTTTTTT
d_call: .
j_call: TRBJ1-4
clone_size: .
v_call: TRBV5-1

cdr3_aa: CASSLDTSGSSYEQYF
cdr3_nt: TGTGCCAGCAGCTTAGACACTAGCGGGAGCTCCTACGAGCAGTACTTC
d_call: TRBD2
j_call: TRBJ2-7
clone_size: few
v_call: TRBV7-9

cdr3_aa: CSVEAFRDREQFF
cdr3_nt: TGCAGCGTTGAAGCGTTCCGGGACAGGGAGCAGTTCTTC
d_call: TRBD1
j_call: TRBJ2-1
clone_size: .
v_call: TRBV29-1

cdr3_aa: CASRPGEGNTIYF
cdr3_nt: TGTGCCAGCAGACCGGGGGAAGGAAACACCATATATTTT
d_call: .
j_call: TRBJ1-3
clone_size: .
v_call: TRBV6-5

cdr3_aa: CASSPGQGRTDTQYF
cdr3_nt: TGCGCCAGCAGCCCGGGACAGGGGAGGACAGATACGCAGTATTTT
d_call: TRBD1
j_call: TRBJ2-3
clone_size: .
v_call: TRBV5-1

cdr3_aa: CASSLTTGGKFF
cdr3_nt: TGTGCCAGCAGCTTGACAACGGGAGGAAAATTCTTC
d_call: TRBD2
j_call: TRBJ2-1
clone_size: once
v_call: TRBV7-9

cdr3_aa: CASRAQGIGGYTF
cdr3_nt: TGTGCCAGCAGGGCACAGGGGATTGGCGGCTACACCTTC
d_call: TRBD1
j_call: TRBJ1-2
clone_size: .
v_call: TRBV6-4

cdr3_aa: CASSLGFGLNNEQFF
cdr3_nt: TGCGCCAGCAGCTTGGGGTTTGGGCTCAACAATGAGCAGTTCTTC
d_call: .
j_call: TRBJ2-1
clone_size: .
v_call: TRBV5-1